What follows are 30 T cell receptor beta chains derived from one specimen sequenced in a study of cytomegalovirus exposure and HLA in healthy donors. This table comes from immunoSEQ multiplex PCR, and its TCRdb copy is limited to in-frame clones, with some not included. The table shows around 220,000 clones, with approximately 86% occurring only once. Material for sequencing was PBMCs. The receptors were gathered from a woman aged 18-35 years in good health and CMV-seronegative.

This chain connects TRBV5-6 to TRBJ2-3; 8 positions agree with TRBD1. The germline V gene encodes CDR1 SGHDT and CDR2 YYEEEE. The CDR3 runs to 15 residues. After removal of 3 bases from V and 2 bases from J, the junction contained 5 bases not matched to a gene. The CDR3 DNA follows: TGTGCCAGCAGCTACCGGACAGGGAACACAGATACGCAGTATTTT. It translates to CASSYRTGNTDTQYF.

The CDR3 DNA reads TGCAGCGCAAAGGACAGTACAACTAATGAAAAACTGTTTTTT. This gives the protein CSAKDSTTNEKLFF. This rearrangement joins TRBV29-1 to TRBJ1-4; maybe TRBD1 (6 bases). Germline CDR1 is SQVTM and CDR2 is ANQGSEA. CDR3 length: 14 residues. The V end was cut by 7 bases, the J end by 0 bases, with 12 bases between.

A single count supports this clone. The CDR3 sequence: CASSQIGYPGTGYDYGYTF. CDR3 sequence (DNA): TGTGCCAGCAGCCAAATAGGATACCCCGGGACAGGGTACGACTATGGCTACACCTTC. The J gene is TRBJ1-2, the V gene TRBV16, with TRBD1 matching over 9 bases. Germline CDR1 is KGHSY and CDR2 is FQNENV. This CDR3 is built from 19 residues. V was pared by 2 bases and J by 3 bases, with 16 bases of the junction left unmatched.

This rearrangement joins TRBV7-9 to TRBJ2-2, with D possibly being TRBD2 (6 bases). Trimming took off 2 bases at V and 0 bases at J, with 10 bases between the two ends. Germline V gene lookup returns CDR1 SEHNR and CDR2 FQNEAQ (reference sequence). CDR3 length equals 16 residues. Here the CDR3 DNA reads TGTGCCAGCAGCTTAATCACGGGAGCGAACACCGGGGAGCTGTTTTTT. Translated, it gives CASSLITGANTGELFF. Combining the CDR3 with reference TRBV7-9 and TRBJ2-2 gives the whole variable domain DTGVSQNPRHKITKRGQNVTFRCDPISEHNRLYWYRQTLGQGPEFLTYFQNEAQLEKSRLLSDRFSAERPKGSFSTLEIQRTEQGDSAMYLCASSLITGANTGELFFGEGSRLTVL.

This chain joins TRBV7-2 and TRBJ1-2, with unresolved D. CDR3 length equals 13 residues. Germline V gene lookup returns CDR1 SGHTA and CDR2 FQGNSA. Trimming removed 5 bases at V and 4 bases at J, with 11 bases between. The CDR3 region has the DNA TGTGCCAGCAGCACCGTTCGGGGCTATGGCTACACCTTC. Amino acids: CASSTVRGYGYTF.

V and J are TRBV7-9 and TRBJ1-5, with unresolved D. V was clipped by 1 base and J by 3 bases, with 7 bases between them. The V gene's germline CDR1 is SEHNR and CDR2 FQNEAQ (reference sequence). This CDR3 has 14 residues. CDR3 sequence: CASSLGSINQPQHF. The CDR3 nucleotides are TGTGCCAGCAGCTTAGGCAGTATCAATCAGCCCCAGCATTTT.

V gene TRBV4-3 combines with J gene TRBJ2-2, with 13 bases matching TRBD2. This CDR3 spans 19 amino acids. J gave up 4 bases and V 3 bases, and 11 bases lay outside the gene matches. CDR1 is LGHNA, CDR2 YSLEER, per germline. The CDR3 loop is CASSHSRTSGRVLTGELFF. DNA of the CDR3: TGCGCCAGCAGCCACAGTAGGACTAGCGGGAGAGTGCTCACCGGGGAGCTGTTTTTT.

A word on this clone: A read error may produce the germline difference seen at one junction end. The CDR3: CASSLFGWGRSSHEQYF. For the CDR3, the DNA is TGTGCCAGCAGTTTATTCGGGTGGGGCAGGAGCTCCCACGAGCAGTACTTC. The chain links TRBV28 to TRBJ2-7; tentatively, D is TRBD1 (5 bases). The CDR3 extends over 17 amino acids. Per the germline V gene, CDR1 is MDHEN and CDR2 is SYDVKM.

J is TRBJ2-1 and V is TRBV9; tentatively, D is TRBD2 (6 bases). This CDR3 spans 15 amino acids. CDR1 and CDR2 (germline): SGDLS, YYNGEE. V lost 4 bases and J lost 5, with 16 bases in between. CDR3 DNA sequence: TGTGCCAGCAGCCTCGGGGGACTGCCCCACAATGAGCAGTTCTTC. This sequence encodes CASSLGGLPHNEQFF.

This sequence joins TRBV27 and TRBJ2-2; 7 nucleotides line up with TRBD1. V lost 2 bases and J lost 6; bases outside the gene matches: 0. Looked up from germline, CDR1 is MNHEY and CDR2 is SMNVEV (reference sequence). The CDR3 runs to 13 residues. CDR3 residues: CASSLQGAGELFF. CDR3 DNA sequence: TGTGCCAGCAGTTTACAGGGGGCCGGGGAGCTGTTTTTT.

The chain couples TRBV7-2 to TRBJ2-7, with 7 bases lining up with TRBD2. V gave up 5 bases and J gave up 0 bases; unmatched junction bases: 7. CDR1 is SGHTA and CDR2 is FQGNSA in the germline V gene. The CDR3 extends over 15 amino acids. The CDR3 DNA reads TGTGCCAGCAGCCTATATAGCGGGCTCTCCTACGAGCAGTACTTC. Its protein is CASSLYSGLSYEQYF.

The DNA for the CDR3 is TGTGCCAGCAGTTTAGGGTCGGAGGGCTACACCTTC. The encoded protein is CASSLGSEGYTF. V and J are TRBV28 and TRBJ1-2; no firm D call. The V gene lost 2 bases and the J gene lost 8 bases, with 9 bases spanning the gap. Germline loops: CDR1 MDHEN, CDR2 SYDVKM. CDR3 length: 12 residues.

This chain connects TRBV29-1 to TRBJ2-5; D might be TRBD1 (5 bases). V lost 7 bases, J lost 5 bases, and 17 bases lay in between. The length of the CDR3 is 13 residues. Germline lookup yields CDR1 SQVTM and CDR2 ANQGSEA. The CDR3 loop reads CSGIRDQWETQYF. As DNA, the CDR3 is TGCAGCGGAATCAGGGATCAGTGGGAGACCCAGTACTTC.

The rearrangement joins TRBV7-2 to TRBJ2-2; maybe TRBD2 (6 bases). V was shortened by 1 base and J by 4 bases, with 10 bases between the two germline ends. Germline V gives CDR1 SGHTA, CDR2 FQGNSA. The CDR3 covers 15 residues. In DNA, the CDR3 is TGTGCCAGCAGCTTAGTCCAGGGAGGCACCGGGGAGCTGTTTTTT. As protein: CASSLVQGGTGELFF.

This rearrangement joins TRBV4-2 to TRBJ1-3; D is unresolved. The CDR3 runs to 15 residues. V was clipped by 0 bases and J by 1 base, with 7 bases between them. Germline CDR1 and CDR2: LGHNA and YNFKEQ. The CDR3 sequence is CASSQDLQSGNTIYF. The CDR3 nucleotides read TGTGCCAGCAGCCAAGATCTCCAGTCTGGAAACACCATATATTTT.

The chain couples TRBV4-2 to TRBJ2-3; 7 bases are shared with TRBD2. V gave up 4 bases and J gave up 0 bases; unmatched junction bases: 1. The CDR3 length is 14 residues. The germline gives CDR1 LGHNA, CDR2 YNFKEQ. The CDR3 here is CASSRGGSTDTQYF. CDR3 bases: TGTGCCAGCAGCCGGGGAGGGAGCACAGATACGCAGTATTTT.

This clone has a single count. The V and J genes are TRBV5-8 and TRBJ2-6; maybe TRBD2 (5 bases). Trimming left V 0 bases short and J 4 bases short, with 17 bases between. This CDR3 has 18 residues. Looked up from germline, CDR1 is SGHTS and CDR2 is YDEGEE. Here the CDR3 DNA reads TGTGCCAGCAGCTTGGGCTCGGGATGGTCGAACGGGGCCAACGTCCTGACTTTC. Translation: CASSLGSGWSNGANVLTF. Supplemented by reference TRBV5-8 and TRBJ2-6, the full variable domain reads EAGVTQSPTHLIKTRGQQATLRCSPISGHTSVYWYQQALGLGLQFLLWYDEGEERNRGNFPPRFSGRQFPNYSSELNVNALELEDSALYLCASSLGSGWSNGANVLTFGAGSRLTVL.

This clone appeared many times. The chain employs TRBV6-1 and TRBJ2-6, with D perhaps TRBD2 (5 bases). There are 16 residues in the CDR3. From germline, CDR1 is MNHNS and CDR2 SASEGT. The V end was cut by 3 bases, the J end by 2 bases, with 11 bases between. The CDR3 is CASSERVDTGANVLTF. The CDR3 coding sequence is TGTGCCAGCAGTGAGAGGGTTGATACTGGGGCCAACGTCCTGACTTTC.

The CDR3: CASSPPMDRGLGYTF. In nucleotides, the CDR3 is TGTGCCAGCTCACCACCGATGGACAGGGGTCTTGGCTACACCTTC. This chain connects TRBV18 to TRBJ1-2, with TRBD1 matching 9 bases. CDR3 length equals 15 residues. Trimming cost V 0 bases and J 7 bases; bases outside gene matches: 6. Looked up from germline, CDR1 is KGHSH and CDR2 is LQKENI.

Turning to this clone: Other DNA sequences in the sample encode the same CDR3. This chain connects TRBV5-1 to TRBJ1-1; TRBD1 aligns across 7 bases. The CDR3 is 14 residues long. Germline V CDR1 and CDR2: SGHRS, YFSETQ. With 0 bases clipped from V and 4 bases from J, the junction kept 3 bases outside the gene matches. CDR3 sequence: CASSLDRGGTEAFF. The CDR3 region has the DNA TGCGCCAGCAGCTTGGACAGGGGTGGCACTGAAGCTTTCTTT.

As DNA, the CDR3 is TGTGCCAGCAGTTACGAGGGCACCGGGGAGCTGTTTTTT. It codes for CASSYEGTGELFF. The chain employs TRBV6-5 and TRBJ2-2; possibly TRBD2 for D (5 bases). Germline assignment: CDR1 MNHEY and CDR2 SVGAGI. This CDR3 is built from 13 residues. The germline V and J ends were trimmed by 2 bases and 4 bases, with 5 bases remaining between them.

The chain recombines TRBV28 with TRBJ1-3, with D uncertain. The CDR3 contains 14 residues. The V gene's germline CDR1 is MDHEN and CDR2 SYDVKM. Between the trimmed V and J ends, which lost 7 bases and 2 bases, there was a span of 12 bases. The CDR3: CASTFGTAGNTIYF. The CDR3 bases are TGTGCCAGCACGTTTGGAACAGCTGGAAACACCATATATTTT.

This chain joins TRBV29-1 and TRBJ1-2; D remains ambiguous. The germline gives CDR1 SQVTM, CDR2 ANQGSEA. The CDR3 is made up of 12 amino acids. Trimming pared 7 bases from V and 8 bases from J, leaving 17 bases between. CDR3 bases: TGCAGCGACACGACCGACTACCTGGGCTACACCTTC. The encoded protein is CSDTTDYLGYTF.

The rearrangement uses TRBV14 and TRBJ2-7; 7 bases line up with TRBD2. Looked up from germline, CDR1 is SGHDN and CDR2 is FVKESK. V was pared by 7 bases and J by 4 bases, with 10 bases of the junction left unmatched. CDR3 length equals 14 residues. The CDR3 here is CASKLSGADYEQYF. Written as DNA, the CDR3 is TGTGCCAGCAAATTGAGCGGGGCGGATTACGAGCAGTACTTC.

The chain employs TRBV4-1 and TRBJ2-7, with TRBD1 matching 11 bases. Germline V gene data show CDR1 as MGHRA and CDR2 as YSYEKL. The CDR3 loop spans 16 amino acids. V shed 0 bases, J shed 6 bases, and the junction held 7 bases outside the gene matches. The CDR3 loop reads CASSQDPRTGGGEQYF. In DNA, the CDR3 is TGCGCCAGCAGCCAAGATCCGAGGACAGGGGGCGGCGAGCAGTACTTC.

The rearrangement links TRBV6-1 to TRBJ1-5; D is undetermined. Germline CDR1 reads MNHNS; CDR2 reads SASEGT. CDR3 size: 11 residues. Trimming removed 9 bases from V and 3 bases from J, with 6 bases in between. CDR3 amino acids: CASSVNQPQHF. CDR3 DNA: TGTGCCAGTTCAGTCAATCAGCCCCAGCATTTT.

J is TRBJ1-1 and V is TRBV29-1, with a possible D match to TRBD1 (5 bases). The CDR3 totals 14 residues. Trimming took off 3 bases at V and 6 bases at J, with 17 bases between the two ends. Germline V gene data show CDR1 as SQVTM and CDR2 as ANQGSEA. For the CDR3, the DNA is TGCAGCGTTGAGCCGGGGGTCCGTGGGTCTGAAGCTTTCTTT. Translating gives CSVEPGVRGSEAFF.

The V call is TRBV2, the J call TRBJ2-2; 10 bases align to TRBD2. The CDR3 is 15 residues long. V trimming: 5 bases; J trimming: 7 bases; junction bases outside the gene matches: 7. CDR1 SNHLY and CDR2 FYNNEI come from the germline V gene. Here the CDR3 reads CASSSVSGRIGELFF. CDR3 bases: TGTGCCAGCAGTTCTGTTAGCGGGAGGATCGGGGAGCTGTTTTTT.

With respect to this clone: The same CDR3 also results from other DNA sequences found in this sample. The chain combines TRBV4-3 with TRBJ2-1, with TRBD2 as a possible D gene (6 bases). This CDR3 spans 13 amino acids. Germline V gives CDR1 LGHNA, CDR2 YSLEER. Trimming left V 4 bases short and J 3 bases short, with 7 bases between. CDR3 sequence reads: CASSLGLYNEQFF. The DNA of the CDR3 is TGCGCCAGCAGCCTGGGACTCTACAATGAGCAGTTCTTC.

The chain joins TRBV6-5 to TRBJ2-1; 9 bases align to TRBD2. The length of the CDR3 is 15 residues. Germline V gene lookup returns CDR1 MNHEY and CDR2 SVGAGI. After removal of 7 bases from V and 4 bases from J, the junction contained 8 bases not matched to a gene. CDR3 sequence: CASTRAGGPYNEQFF. Written as DNA, the CDR3 is TGTGCCAGCACCCGAGCGGGGGGCCCATACAATGAGCAGTTCTTC.